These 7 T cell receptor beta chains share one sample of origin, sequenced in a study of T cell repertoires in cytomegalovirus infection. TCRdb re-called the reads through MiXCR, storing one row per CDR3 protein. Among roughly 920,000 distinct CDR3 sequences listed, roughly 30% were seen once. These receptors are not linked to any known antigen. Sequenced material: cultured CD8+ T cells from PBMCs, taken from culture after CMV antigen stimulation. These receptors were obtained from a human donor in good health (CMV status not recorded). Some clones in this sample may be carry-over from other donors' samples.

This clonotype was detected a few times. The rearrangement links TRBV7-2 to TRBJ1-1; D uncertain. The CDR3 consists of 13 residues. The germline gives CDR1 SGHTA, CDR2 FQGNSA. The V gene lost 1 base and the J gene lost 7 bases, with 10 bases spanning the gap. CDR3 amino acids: CASSLVRIVEAFF. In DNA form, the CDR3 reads TGTGCCAGCAGCTTAGTCAGGATAGTTGAAGCTTTCTTT.

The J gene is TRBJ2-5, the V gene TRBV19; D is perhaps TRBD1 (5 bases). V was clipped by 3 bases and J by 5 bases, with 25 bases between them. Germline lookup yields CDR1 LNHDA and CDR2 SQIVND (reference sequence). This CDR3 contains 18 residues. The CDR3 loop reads CASSIAHYEDSFSETQYF. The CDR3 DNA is TGTGCCAGTAGTATCGCCCATTATGAAGACAGCTTCTCGGAGACCCAGTACTTC.

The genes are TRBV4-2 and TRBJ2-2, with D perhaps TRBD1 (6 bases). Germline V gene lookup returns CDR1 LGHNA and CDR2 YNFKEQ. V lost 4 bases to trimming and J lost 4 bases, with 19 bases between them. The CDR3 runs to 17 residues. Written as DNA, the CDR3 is TGTGCCAGCAGCCCCCACTGGGGGCGAGTGGGCACCGGGGAGCTGTTTTTT. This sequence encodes CASSPHWGRVGTGELFF.

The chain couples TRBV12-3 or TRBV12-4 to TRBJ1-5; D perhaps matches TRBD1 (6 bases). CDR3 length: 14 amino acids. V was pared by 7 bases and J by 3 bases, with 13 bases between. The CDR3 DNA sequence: TGTGCCAGCACCCGGGGGGCCCCCAATCAGCCCCAGCATTTT. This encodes CASTRGAPNQPQHF.

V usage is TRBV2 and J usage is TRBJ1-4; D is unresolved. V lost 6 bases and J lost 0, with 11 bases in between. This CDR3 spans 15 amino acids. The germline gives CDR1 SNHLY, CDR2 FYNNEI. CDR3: CASRPYGATNEKLFF. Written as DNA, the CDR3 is TGTGCCAGCAGGCCCTACGGGGCAACTAATGAAAAACTGTTTTTT.

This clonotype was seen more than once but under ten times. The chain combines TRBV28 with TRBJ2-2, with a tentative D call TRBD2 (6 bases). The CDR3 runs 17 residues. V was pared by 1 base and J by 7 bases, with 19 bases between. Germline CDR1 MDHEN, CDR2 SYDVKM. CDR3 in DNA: TGTGCCAGCAGTTTATCTTACAGGCGGCTGGAGGGCGGGGAGCTGTTTTTT. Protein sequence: CASSLSYRRLEGGELFF. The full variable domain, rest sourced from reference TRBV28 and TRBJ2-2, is DVKVTQSSRYLVKRTGEKVFLECVQDMDHENMFWYRQDPGLGLRLIYFSYDVKMKEKGDIPEGYSVSREKKERFSLILESASTNQTSMYLCASSLSYRRLEGGELFFGEGSRLTVL.

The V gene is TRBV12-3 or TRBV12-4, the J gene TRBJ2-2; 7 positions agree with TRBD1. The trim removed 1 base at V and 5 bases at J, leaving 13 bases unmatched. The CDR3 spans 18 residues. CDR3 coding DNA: TGTGCCAGCAGTTTAGGCGTCTATGGGACAGAAGTTACCGGGGAGCTGTTTTTT. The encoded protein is CASSLGVYGTEVTGELFF.